This T cell receptor beta chain was retrieved from a study of T cell repertoires in cytomegalovirus infection. The wider study: Signatures in public TCR beta sequences pointed to both CMV infection and matching HLA type. General study findings and limits: HLA-C-restricted TCR beta clonotypes specific for CMV led the ex vivo response. Accumulated public TCR beta family frequency recognized individuals carrying CMV together with the relevant HLA.

With 7 bases removed from V and 6 bases from J, the gap between germline ends came to 15 bases. Germline values: CDR1 MNHNS, CDR2 SASEGT. CDR3 length: 13 residues. One entry per CDR3 protein, called by TCRdb with MiXCR from the reads. The sample shows about 330,000 distinct CDR3 sequences, roughly 9.5% of them seen only once. A note on this clonotype: Its antigen is unidentified.

This TCR was recovered from a human donor in good health (CMV status not recorded). Some clones in this sample may be carry-over from other donors' samples. Sequencing was done on a sample of PBMCs. The chain joins TRBV6-1 to TRBJ1-2, with D possibly matching TRBD1 (6 bases). In DNA form, the CDR3 reads TGTGCCAGCACTCTCGTGAGGGGGAATGGCTACACCTTC. This translates into CASTLVRGNGYTF.